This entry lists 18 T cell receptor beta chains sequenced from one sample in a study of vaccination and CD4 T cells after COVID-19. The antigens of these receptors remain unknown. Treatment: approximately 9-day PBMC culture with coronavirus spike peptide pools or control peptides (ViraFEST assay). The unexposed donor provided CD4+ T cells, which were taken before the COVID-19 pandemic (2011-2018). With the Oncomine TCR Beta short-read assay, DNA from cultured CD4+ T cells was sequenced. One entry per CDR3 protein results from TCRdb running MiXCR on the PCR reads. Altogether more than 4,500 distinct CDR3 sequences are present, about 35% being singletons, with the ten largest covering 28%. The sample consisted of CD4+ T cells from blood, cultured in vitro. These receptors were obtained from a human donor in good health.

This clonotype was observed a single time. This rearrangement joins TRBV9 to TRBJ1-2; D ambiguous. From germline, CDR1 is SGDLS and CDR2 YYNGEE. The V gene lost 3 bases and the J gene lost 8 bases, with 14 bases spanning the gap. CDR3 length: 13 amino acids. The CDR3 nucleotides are TGTGCCAGCAGCGACAAGTTGGTGGGCGGCTACACCTTC. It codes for CASSDKLVGGYTF.

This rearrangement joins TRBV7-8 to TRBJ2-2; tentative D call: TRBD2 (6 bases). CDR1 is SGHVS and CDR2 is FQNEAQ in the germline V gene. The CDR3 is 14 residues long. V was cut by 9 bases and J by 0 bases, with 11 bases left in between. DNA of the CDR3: TGTGCCAGTTCCGGGACTCCGAACACCGGGGAGCTGTTTTTT. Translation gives CASSGTPNTGELFF.

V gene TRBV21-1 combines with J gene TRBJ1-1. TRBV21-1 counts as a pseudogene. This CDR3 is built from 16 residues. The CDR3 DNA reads TGTGCCAGCACCAAAGCGATTTATTGCGGGGCCCTTGAAGCTTTCTTT. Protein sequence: CASTKAIYCGALEAFF.

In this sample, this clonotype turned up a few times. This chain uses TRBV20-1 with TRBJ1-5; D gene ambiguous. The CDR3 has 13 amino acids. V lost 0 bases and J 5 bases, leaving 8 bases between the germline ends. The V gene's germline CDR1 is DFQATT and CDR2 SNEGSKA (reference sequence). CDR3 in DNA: TGCAGTGCTAGAGATCCTACCTATCAGCCCCAGCATTTT. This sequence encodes CSARDPTYQPQHF.

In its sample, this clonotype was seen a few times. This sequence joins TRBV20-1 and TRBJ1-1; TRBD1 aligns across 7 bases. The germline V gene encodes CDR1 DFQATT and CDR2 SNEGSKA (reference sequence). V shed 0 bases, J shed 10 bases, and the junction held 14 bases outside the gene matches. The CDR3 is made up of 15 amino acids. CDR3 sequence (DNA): TGCAGTGCTAGAGATCCCTTCGGACAGGCCGGCGGAGCTTTCTTT. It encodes CSARDPFGQAGGAFF.

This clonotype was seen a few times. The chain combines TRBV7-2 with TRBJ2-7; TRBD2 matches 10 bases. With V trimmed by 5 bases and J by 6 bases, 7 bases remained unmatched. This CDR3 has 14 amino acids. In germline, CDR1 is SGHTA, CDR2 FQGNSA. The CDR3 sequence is CASSRTSGYGEQYF. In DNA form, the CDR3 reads TGTGCCAGCAGCCGGACTAGCGGTTACGGCGAGCAGTACTTC.

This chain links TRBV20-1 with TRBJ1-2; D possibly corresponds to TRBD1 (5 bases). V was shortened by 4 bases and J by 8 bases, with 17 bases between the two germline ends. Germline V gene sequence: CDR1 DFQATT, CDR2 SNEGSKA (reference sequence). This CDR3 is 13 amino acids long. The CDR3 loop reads CSANLAGMEGYTF. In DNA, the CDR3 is TGCAGTGCTAACTTGGCAGGGATGGAAGGCTACACCTTC.

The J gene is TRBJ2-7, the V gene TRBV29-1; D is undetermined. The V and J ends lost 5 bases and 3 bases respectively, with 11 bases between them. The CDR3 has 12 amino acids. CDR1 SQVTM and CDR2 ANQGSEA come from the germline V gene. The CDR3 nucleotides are TGCAGCGTTTTAGGCCTTAACTACGAGCAGTACTTC. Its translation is CSVLGLNYEQYF.

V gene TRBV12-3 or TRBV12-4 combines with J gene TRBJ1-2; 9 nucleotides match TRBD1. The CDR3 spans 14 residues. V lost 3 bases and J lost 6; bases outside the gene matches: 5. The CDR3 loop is CASSFGTGFDGYTF. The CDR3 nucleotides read TGTGCCAGCAGTTTTGGGACAGGGTTTGATGGCTACACCTTC.

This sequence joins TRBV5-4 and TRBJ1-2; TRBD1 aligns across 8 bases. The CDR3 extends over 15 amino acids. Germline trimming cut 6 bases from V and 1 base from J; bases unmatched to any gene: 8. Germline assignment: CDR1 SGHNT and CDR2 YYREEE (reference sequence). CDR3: CASTLEQGDNYGYTF. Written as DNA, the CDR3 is TGTGCCAGCACCTTAGAACAGGGGGATAACTATGGCTACACCTTC.

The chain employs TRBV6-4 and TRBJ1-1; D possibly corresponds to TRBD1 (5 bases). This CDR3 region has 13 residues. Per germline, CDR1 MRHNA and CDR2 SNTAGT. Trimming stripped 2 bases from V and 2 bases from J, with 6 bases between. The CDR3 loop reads CASSDRDNTEAFF. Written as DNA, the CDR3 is TGTGCCAGCAGTGACCGGGACAACACTGAAGCTTTCTTT.

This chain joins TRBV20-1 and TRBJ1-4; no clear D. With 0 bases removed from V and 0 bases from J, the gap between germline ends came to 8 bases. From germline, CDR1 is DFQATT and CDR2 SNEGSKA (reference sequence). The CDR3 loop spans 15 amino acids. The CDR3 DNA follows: TGCAGTGCTAGAGATCTGCGAACAACTAATGAAAAACTGTTTTTT. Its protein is CSARDLRTTNEKLFF.

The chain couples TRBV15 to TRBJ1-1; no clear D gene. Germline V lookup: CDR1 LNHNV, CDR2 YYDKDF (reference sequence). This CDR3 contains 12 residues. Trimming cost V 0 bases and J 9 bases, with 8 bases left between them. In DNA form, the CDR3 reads TGTGCCACCAGCAGAGATGCATGGAAAGCTTTCTTT. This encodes CATSRDAWKAFF.

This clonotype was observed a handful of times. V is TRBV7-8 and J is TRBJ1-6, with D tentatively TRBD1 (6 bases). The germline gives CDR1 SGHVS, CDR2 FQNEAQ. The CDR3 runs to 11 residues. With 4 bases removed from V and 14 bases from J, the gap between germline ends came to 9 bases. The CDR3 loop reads CASSSGGALHF. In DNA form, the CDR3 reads TGTGCCAGCAGCTCCGGGGGCGCCCTCCACTTT.

The DNA for the CDR3 is TGCAGTGCTAGAGTTACGGGACTAGCGGGGAGGAGCTCCTACAATGAGCAGTTCTTC. This encodes CSARVTGLAGRSSYNEQFF. The chain carries TRBV20-1 and TRBJ2-1, with 13 bases aligning to TRBD2. This CDR3 comprises 19 residues. The V gene's germline CDR1 is DFQATT and CDR2 SNEGSKA (reference sequence). The junction had 9 bases not matched to a gene; V was cut back by 1 base and J by 0 bases.

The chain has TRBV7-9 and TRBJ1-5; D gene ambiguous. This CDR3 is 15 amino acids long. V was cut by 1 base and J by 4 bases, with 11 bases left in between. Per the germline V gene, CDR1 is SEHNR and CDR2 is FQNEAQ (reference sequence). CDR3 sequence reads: CASSLEGTLNQPQHF. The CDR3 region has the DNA TGTGCCAGCAGCTTAGAGGGTACCCTAAATCAGCCCCAGCATTTT.

The CDR3 sequence: CASSLSSDRGTEAFF. CDR3 sequence (DNA): TGTGCCAGCAGCTTATCATCGGACAGGGGCACTGAAGCTTTCTTT. V gene TRBV7-3 combines with J gene TRBJ1-1, with 9 bases lining up with TRBD1. With V trimmed by 2 bases and J by 4 bases, 5 bases remained unmatched. The germline CDR1 and CDR2 sequences are SGHTA and FQGTGA. The length of the CDR3 is 15 residues. Using reference TRBV7-3 and TRBJ1-1 for the parts outside the CDR3, the full variable domain is GAGVSQTPSNKVTEKGKYVELRCDPISGHTALYWYRQSLGQGPEFLIYFQGTGAADDSGLPNDRFFAVRPEGSVSTLKIQRTERGDSAVYLCASSLSSDRGTEAFFGQGTRLTVV.

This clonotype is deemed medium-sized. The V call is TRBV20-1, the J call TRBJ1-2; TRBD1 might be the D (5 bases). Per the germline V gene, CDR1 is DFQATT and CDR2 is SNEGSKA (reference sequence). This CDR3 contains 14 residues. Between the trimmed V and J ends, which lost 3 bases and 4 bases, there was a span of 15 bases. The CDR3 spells CSASPSGGSYGYTF. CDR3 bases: TGCAGTGCTAGCCCATCGGGGGGGAGCTATGGCTACACCTTC.